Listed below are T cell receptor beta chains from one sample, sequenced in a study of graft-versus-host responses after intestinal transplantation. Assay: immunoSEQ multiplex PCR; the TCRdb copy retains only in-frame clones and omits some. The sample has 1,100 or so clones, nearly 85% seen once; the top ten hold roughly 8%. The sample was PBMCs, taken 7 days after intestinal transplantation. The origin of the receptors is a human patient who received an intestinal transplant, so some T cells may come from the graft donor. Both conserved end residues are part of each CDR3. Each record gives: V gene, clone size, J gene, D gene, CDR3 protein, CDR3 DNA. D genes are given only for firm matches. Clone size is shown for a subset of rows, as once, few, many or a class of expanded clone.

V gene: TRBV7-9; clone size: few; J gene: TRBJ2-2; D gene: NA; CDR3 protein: CASSLVNGELFF; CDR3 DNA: TGTGCCAGCAGCTTAGTCAACGGGGAGCTGTTTTTC
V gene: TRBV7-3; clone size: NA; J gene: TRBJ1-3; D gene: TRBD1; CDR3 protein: CASSLTTGGGNTIYF; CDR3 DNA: TGTGCCAGCAGCTTAACGACAGGGGGCGGAAACACCATATATTTT
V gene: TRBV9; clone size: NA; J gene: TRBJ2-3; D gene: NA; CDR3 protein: CASSVGTLYTDTQYF; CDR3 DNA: TGTGCCAGCAGCGTTGGGACACTATACACAGATACGCAGTATTTT
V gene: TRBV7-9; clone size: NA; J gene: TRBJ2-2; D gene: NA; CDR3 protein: CASSLRGLTGELFF; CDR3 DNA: TGTGCCAGCAGCTTACGGGGGCTCACCGGGGAGCTGTTTTTT
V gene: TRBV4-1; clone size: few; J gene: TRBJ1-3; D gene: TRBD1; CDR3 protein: CASSQDWAGGIRNTIYF; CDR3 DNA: TGCGCCAGCAGCCAAGATTGGGCAGGGGGCATAAGAAACACCATATATTTT
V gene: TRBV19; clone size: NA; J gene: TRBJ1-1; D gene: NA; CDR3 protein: CASTPGTKNTEAFF; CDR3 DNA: TGTGCCAGTACCCCCGGGACAAAGAACACTGAAGCTTTCTTT
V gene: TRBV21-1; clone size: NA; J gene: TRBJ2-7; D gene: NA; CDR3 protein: CASSRVLATLLDEQYF; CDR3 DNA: TGTGCCAGCAGTCGCGTACTAGCTACACTGTTAGACGAGCAGTACTTC
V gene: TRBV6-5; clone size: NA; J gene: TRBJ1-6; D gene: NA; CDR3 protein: CASSSQANNSPLHF; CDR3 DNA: TGTGCCAGCAGTTCGCAGGCAAACAATTCACCCCTCCACTTT
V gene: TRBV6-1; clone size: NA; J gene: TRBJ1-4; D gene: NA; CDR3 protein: CASSEGNEKLFF; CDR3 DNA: TGTGCCAGCAGTGAGGGAAATGAAAAACTGTTTTTT
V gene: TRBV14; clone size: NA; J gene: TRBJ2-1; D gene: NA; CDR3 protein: CASSQLNSGHNEQFF; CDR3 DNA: TGTGCCAGCAGCCAACTAAACTCGGGACACAATGAGCAGTTCTTC
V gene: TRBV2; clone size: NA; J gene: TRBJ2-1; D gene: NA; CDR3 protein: CASSDWAGRHNEQFF; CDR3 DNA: TGTGCCAGCAGTGATTGGGCAGGGAGGCACAATGAGCAGTTCTTC
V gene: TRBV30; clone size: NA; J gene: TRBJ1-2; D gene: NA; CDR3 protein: CAWSVGGGGYTF; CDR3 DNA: TGTGCCTGGAGTGTAGGGGGTGGTGGCTACACCTTC
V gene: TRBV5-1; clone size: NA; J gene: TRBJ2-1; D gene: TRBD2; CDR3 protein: CASSQTSRYSSYNEQFF; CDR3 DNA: TGCGCCAGCAGCCAGACTAGCCGATATAGCTCCTACAATGAGCAGTTCTTC
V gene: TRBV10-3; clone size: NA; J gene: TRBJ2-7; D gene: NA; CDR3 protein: CAISESGPGTYEQYF; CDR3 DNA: TGTGCCATCAGTGAGTCAGGGCCGGGAACGTACGAGCAGTACTTC
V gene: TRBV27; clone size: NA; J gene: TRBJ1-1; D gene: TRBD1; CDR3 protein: CASSLGQGAPEAFF; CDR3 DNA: TGTGCCAGCAGTTTGGGACAGGGGGCACCTGAAGCTTTCTTT
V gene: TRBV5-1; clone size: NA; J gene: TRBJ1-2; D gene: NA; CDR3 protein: CASSLVVGGDYGYTF; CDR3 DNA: TGCGCCAGCAGCTTGGTGGTGGGGGGCGACTATGGCTACACCTTC
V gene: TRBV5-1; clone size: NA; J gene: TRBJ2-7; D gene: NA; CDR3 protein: CASSSSRRGYEQYF; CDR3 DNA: TGCGCCAGCAGCTCATCACGAAGGGGCTACGAGCAGTACTTC
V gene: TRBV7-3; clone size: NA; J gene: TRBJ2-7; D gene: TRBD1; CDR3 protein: CASSLTRDSLRNEQYF; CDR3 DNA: TGTGCCAGCAGCTTGACCCGGGACAGCCTTAGGAACGAGCAGTACTTC
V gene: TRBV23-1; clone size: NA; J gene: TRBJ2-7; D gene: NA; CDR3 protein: CASSQSPPTRLWQYF; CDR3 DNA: TGCGCCAGCAGTCAATCGCCCCCCACCCGACTCTGGCAGTACTTC
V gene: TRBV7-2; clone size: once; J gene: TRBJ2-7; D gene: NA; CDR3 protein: CASSFGQKRSSYEQYF; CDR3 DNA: TGTGCCAGCAGCTTCGGACAGAAAAGGAGCTCCTACGAGCAGTACTTC
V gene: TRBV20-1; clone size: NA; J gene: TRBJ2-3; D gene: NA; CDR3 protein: CSALPGDTQYF; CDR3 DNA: TGCAGTGCTTTACCCGGGGATACGCAGTATTTT
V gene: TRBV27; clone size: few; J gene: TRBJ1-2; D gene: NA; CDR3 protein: CATRAGDWRGYTF; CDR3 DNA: TGTGCCACCAGGGCGGGTGATTGGAGAGGCTACACCTTC
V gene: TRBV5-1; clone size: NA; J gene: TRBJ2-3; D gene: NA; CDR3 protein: CASLDLGRGDTQYF; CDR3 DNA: TGCGCCAGTCTCGACTTGGGACGGGGAGATACGCAGTATTTT
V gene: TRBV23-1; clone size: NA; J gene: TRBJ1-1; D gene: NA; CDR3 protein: CASSQVGRENTEAFF; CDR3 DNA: TGCGCCAGCAGTCAAGTCGGCAGGGAGAACACTGAAGCTTTCTTT
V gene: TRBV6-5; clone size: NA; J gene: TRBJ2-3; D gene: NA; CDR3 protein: CASTMGPTDTQYF; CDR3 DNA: TGTGCCAGCACCATGGGACCCACAGATACGCAGTATTTT
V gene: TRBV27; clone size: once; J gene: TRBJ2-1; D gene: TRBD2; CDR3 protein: CASSLTSGNEQFF; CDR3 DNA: TGTGCCAGCAGTTTAACTAGCGGCAATGAGCAGTTCTTC
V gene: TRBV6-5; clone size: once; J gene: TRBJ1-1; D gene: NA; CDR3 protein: CASSAQGTNTEAFF; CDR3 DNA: TGTGCCAGCAGTGCCCAGGGGACAAACACTGAAGCTTTCTTT
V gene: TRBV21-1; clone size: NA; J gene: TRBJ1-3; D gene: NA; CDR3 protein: CASRAGIAKHARNTIYF; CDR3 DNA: TGTGCCAGCAGGGCAGGAATAGCTAAACACGCACGAAACACCATATATTTT
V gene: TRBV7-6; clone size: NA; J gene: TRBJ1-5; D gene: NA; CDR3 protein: CASSSRVGPNQPQHF; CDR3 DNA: TGTGCCAGCAGCTCCCGGGTAGGGCCCAATCAGCCCCAGCATTTT